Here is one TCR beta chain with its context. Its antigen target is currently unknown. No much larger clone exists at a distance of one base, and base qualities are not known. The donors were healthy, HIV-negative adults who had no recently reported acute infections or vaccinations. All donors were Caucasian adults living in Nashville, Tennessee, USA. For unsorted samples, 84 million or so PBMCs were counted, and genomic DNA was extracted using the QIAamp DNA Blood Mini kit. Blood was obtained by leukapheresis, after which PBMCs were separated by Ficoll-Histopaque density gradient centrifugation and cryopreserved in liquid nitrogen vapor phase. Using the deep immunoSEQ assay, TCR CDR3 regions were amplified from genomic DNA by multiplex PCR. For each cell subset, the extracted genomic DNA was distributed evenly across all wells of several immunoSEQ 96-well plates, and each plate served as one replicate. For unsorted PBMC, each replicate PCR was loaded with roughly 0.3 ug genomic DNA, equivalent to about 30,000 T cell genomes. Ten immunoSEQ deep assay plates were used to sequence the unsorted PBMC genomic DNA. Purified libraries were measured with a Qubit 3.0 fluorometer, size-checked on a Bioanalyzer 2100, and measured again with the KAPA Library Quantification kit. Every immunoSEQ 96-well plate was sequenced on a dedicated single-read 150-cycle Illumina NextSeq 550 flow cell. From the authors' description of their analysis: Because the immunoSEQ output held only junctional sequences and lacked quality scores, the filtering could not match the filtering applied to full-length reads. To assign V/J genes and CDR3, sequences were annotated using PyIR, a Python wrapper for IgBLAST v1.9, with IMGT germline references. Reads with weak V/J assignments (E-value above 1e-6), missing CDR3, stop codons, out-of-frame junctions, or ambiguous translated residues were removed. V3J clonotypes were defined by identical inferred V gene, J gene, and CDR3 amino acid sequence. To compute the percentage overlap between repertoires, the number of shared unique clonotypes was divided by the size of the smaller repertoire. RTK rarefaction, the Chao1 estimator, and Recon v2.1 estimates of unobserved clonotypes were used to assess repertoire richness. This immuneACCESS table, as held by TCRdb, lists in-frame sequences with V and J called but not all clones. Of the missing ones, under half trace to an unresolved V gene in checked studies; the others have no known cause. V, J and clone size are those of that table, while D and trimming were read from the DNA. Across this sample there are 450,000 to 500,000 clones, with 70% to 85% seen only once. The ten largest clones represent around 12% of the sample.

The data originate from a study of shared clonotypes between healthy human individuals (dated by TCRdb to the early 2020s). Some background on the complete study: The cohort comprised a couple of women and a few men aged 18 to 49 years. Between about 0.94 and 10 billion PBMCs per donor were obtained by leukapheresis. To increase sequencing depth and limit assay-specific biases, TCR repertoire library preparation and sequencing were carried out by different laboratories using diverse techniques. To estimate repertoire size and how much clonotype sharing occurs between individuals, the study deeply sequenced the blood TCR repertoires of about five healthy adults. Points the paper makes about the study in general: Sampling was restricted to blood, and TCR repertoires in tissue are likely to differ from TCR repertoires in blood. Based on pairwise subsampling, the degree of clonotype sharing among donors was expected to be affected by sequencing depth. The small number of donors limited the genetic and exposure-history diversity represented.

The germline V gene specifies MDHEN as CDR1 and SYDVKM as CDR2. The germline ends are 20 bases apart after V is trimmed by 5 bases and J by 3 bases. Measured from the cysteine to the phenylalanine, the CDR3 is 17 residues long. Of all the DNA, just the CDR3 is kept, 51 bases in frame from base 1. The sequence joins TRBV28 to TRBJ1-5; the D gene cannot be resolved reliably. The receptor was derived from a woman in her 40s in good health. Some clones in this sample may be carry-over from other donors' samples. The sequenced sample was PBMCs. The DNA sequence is TGTGCCAGCAGTCCGGGCCTACGTTTTCCCCCCAATCAGCCCCAGCATTTT. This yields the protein CASSPGLRFPPNQPQHF.